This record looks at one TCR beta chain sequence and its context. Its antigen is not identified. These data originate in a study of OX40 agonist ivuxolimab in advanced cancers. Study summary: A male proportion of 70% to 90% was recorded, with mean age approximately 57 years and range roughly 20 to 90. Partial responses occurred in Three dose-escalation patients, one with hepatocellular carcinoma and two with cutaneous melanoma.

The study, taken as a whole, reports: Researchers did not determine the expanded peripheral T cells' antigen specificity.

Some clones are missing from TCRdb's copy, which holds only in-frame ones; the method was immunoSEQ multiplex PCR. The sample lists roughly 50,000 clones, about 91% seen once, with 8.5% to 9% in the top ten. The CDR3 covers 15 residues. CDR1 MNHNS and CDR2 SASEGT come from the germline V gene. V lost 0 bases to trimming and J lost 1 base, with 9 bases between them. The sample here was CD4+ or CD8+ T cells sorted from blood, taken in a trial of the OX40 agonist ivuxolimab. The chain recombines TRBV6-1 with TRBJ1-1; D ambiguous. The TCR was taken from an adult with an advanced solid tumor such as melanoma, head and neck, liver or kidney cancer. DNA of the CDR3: TGTGCCAGCAGTGAAGCGCCCTGGGCGAACACTGAAGCTTTCTTT. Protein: CASSEAPWANTEAFF.